The entry below gives a single TCR beta chain sequence along with its context. Measured with immunoSEQ multiplex PCR; TCRdb has only the in-frame clones, and not every one. The table records about 190,000 clones, 75% to 90% of them present only once. The sample originates from a study of blood T cell repertoires in COVID-19. Study background: There were acute and convalescent COVID-19 samples, and they came from the United States, Italy and Spain. T cells, B-cell-depleted T cells, or PBMCs supplied cDNA or gDNA.

Germline CDR1 and CDR2: SEHNR and FQNEAQ (reference sequence). V lost 4 bases, J lost 12 bases, and 10 bases stayed unmatched. The CDR3 totals 15 residues. V is TRBV7-9 and J is TRBJ2-1; TRBD1 aligns across 12 bases. The origin of this receptor is a man aged 35 to 55 with acute or convalescent COVID-19. Material: peripheral blood. CDR3 nucleotides: TGTGCCAGCAGCTCCAGGGGACAGGGGGCGCTTGGGCAGTTCTTC. Residues: CASSSRGQGALGQFF.